This T cell receptor (beta chain) was found in a study of a mutant IDH1 vaccine in newly diagnosed glioma. About the research overall: Most patients had received both radiotherapy and temozolomide, the prior options being radiotherapy, temozolomide, or both.

Time point here: week 35, safety follow-up. One vaccine dose held 300 ug of mutant IDH1 20-mer peptide and came with topical imiquimod. V was shortened by 5 bases and J by 4 bases, with 17 bases between the two germline ends. The CDR3 spans 15 residues. Germline-derived CDR1 and CDR2 are SEHNR and FQNEAQ (reference sequence). This clone came up once. The antigen is unknown. Assay: immunoSEQ multiplex PCR; the TCRdb copy retains only in-frame clones and omits some. The sample has roughly 64,000 clones, about 74% seen once. This specimen consisted of PBMCs, obtained from a glioma patient whose treatment included an IDH1 peptide vaccine. The V gene is TRBV7-9, the J gene TRBJ1-2; possible D gene TRBD1, 5 bases. The sequence was obtained from a man aged 50 to 59 with glioma. The chain's CDR3 is CASSQAGTFSYGYTF. The DNA of the CDR3 is TGTGCCAGCAGCCAAGCGGGGACTTTCTCCTATGGCTACACCTTC.